This TCR beta chain came from a study of T-cell reconstitution after alpha-beta-depleted transplantation in children. This clonotype has ten or more counts. Unique molecular identifiers tagged the TCRbeta library. TCRdb reanalysed the PCR reads using MiXCR and keeps one entry per CDR3 protein. The data show 400,000 to 500,000 distinct CDR3 sequences, with roughly a tenth seen just once and 4.5% to 6% held by the top ten. V lost 8 bases and J lost 3; bases outside the gene matches: 19. The CDR3 contains 18 residues. The germline gives CDR1 SGHVS, CDR2 FQNEAQ. The sample in question was PBMCs from the stem cell graft donor, obtained from the stem cell graft. This chain joins TRBV7-8 and TRBJ2-3, with 8 nucleotides matching TRBD2. This receptor was taken from a human donor who donated a stem cell graft to a child with acute myeloid leukemia. CDR3 sequence (DNA): TGTGCCAGCTTTAAATCGTGGGAATTAGCGGGGTCGACAGATACGCAGTATTTT. It translates to CASFKSWELAGSTDTQYF.